A single sample gave rise to the 25 T cell receptor beta chains below, sequenced in a study of T cells in Graves' hyperthyroidism and ophthalmopathy. RNA transcripts gave rise to amplified TCR beta CDR3 regions. Researchers ran a first-round RT-PCR on the TCR CDR3 using the HTBI primer set. In TCRdb, the multiplex PCR reads were re-called with MiXCR into one record per CDR3 protein. Here the sample spans about 410,000 distinct CDR3 sequences, roughly 15% being singletons. Sample: blood. The receptors here all came from a man younger than 35 with Graves' ophthalmopathy.

This clonotype was seen many times. The gene calls are TRBV6-6 and TRBJ2-2; D gene uncertain. CDR1 and CDR2 (germline): MNHNY, SVGAGI (reference sequence). The CDR3 runs 15 residues. Trimming took 2 bases from V and 3 from J, leaving 10 bases between them. The CDR3 loop reads CASSYGSPYTGELFF. CDR3 coding DNA: TGTGCCAGCAGTTACGGCAGCCCATACACCGGGGAGCTGTTTTTT.

This clonotype was picked up many times. The chain uses TRBV6-1 and TRBJ1-1, with D uncertain. Germline V CDR1 and CDR2: MNHNS, SASEGT. V shed 4 bases and J shed 0 bases, with 9 bases lying between them. This CDR3 spans 14 amino acids. This CDR3 reads CASSALVMNTEAFF. CDR3 sequence (DNA): TGTGCCAGCAGTGCCCTAGTGATGAACACTGAAGCTTTCTTT.

This clonotype has a count of ten or more. The chain uses TRBV2 and TRBJ1-6; 7 nucleotides match TRBD1. CDR1 is SNHLY, CDR2 FYNNEI, per germline. This CDR3 has 16 amino acids. The ends lost 6 bases at V and 5 bases at J; junction bases unmatched: 10. CDR3 DNA: TGTGCCAGCAGCCTGAGGGCTACAGGGGATAATTCACCCCTCCACTTT. Translated, it gives CASSLRATGDNSPLHF.

The chain uses TRBV4-1 and TRBJ1-5; TRBD1 matches 8 bases. V lost 0 bases and J lost 2; bases outside the gene matches: 6. The length of the CDR3 is 17 residues. Germline V gene lookup returns CDR1 MGHRA and CDR2 YSYEKL. The CDR3 spells CASSQDPQGAGNQPQHF. Written as DNA, the CDR3 is TGCGCCAGCAGCCAAGATCCCCAGGGGGCGGGCAATCAGCCCCAGCATTTT.

This clonotype was seen at least ten times. V gene TRBV6-1 combines with J gene TRBJ2-7, with TRBD2 identical over 10 bases. This CDR3 contains 14 residues. Germline CDR1 is MNHNS and CDR2 is SASEGT. Trimming removed 6 bases from V and 2 bases from J; junction bases left unmatched: 4. The CDR3 nucleotides read TGTGCCAGCAGGCATCTAGCGGGGGCCTACGAGCAGTACTTC. It specifies CASRHLAGAYEQYF.

Worth noting for this clonotype: Just one base apart from a much larger clone, this may be a read error. This chain connects TRBV3-1 to TRBJ2-1, with 10 nucleotides matching TRBD2. V lost 2 bases to trimming and J lost 7 bases; unmatched junction nucleotides: 5. The CDR3 extends over 15 amino acids. The V gene's germline CDR1 is LGHDT and CDR2 YNNKEL (reference sequence). The chain's CDR3 is CASSQLAGAGNEQFF. The CDR3 DNA reads as TGTGCCAGCAGCCAACTAGCGGGGGCGGGGAATGAGCAGTTCTTC.

Remarks on this clonotype: This clone may be a read error of a much larger clone one base away. V gene TRBV11-3 combines with J gene TRBJ2-5; maybe TRBD1 (5 bases). The V gene's germline CDR1 is SGHNT and CDR2 YENEEA. This CDR3 region has 13 residues. Trimming removed 2 bases from V and 5 bases from J, with 9 bases in between. CDR3 amino acids: CASSLCRAETQYF. The CDR3 bases are TGTGCCAGCAGCTTATGCAGGGCGGAGACCCAGTACTTC.

V and J are TRBV20-1 and TRBJ2-5; a possible D gene is TRBD2 (6 bases). V was pared by 0 bases and J by 1 base, with 12 bases between. Germline values: CDR1 DFQATT, CDR2 SNEGSKA (reference sequence). The CDR3 totals 15 residues. CDR3 sequence: CSARDLGGIQETQYF. DNA for the CDR3: TGCAGTGCTAGAGATCTCGGGGGAATCCAAGAGACCCAGTACTTC.

This clonotype occurred a few times. V is TRBV7-2 and J is TRBJ2-3; 7 bases are a match to TRBD2. This CDR3 contains 14 residues. J was trimmed by 3 bases and V by 6 bases; bases with no gene match: 6. From germline, CDR1 is SGHTA and CDR2 FQGNSA. The CDR3 bases are TGTGCCAGCAGGATGGGAGGGTGGACAGATACGCAGTATTTT. Translated: CASRMGGWTDTQYF.

At least ten counts were recorded for this clonotype. This rearrangement joins TRBV2 to TRBJ1-2, with 8 nucleotides matching TRBD1. This CDR3 has 14 amino acids. Unmatched junction bases numbered 8, after V lost 9 bases and J lost 2 bases. Germline V gene lookup returns CDR1 SNHLY and CDR2 FYNNEI. The DNA for the CDR3 is TGTGCCAGAGATTACAGGGGGGAGAACTATGGCTACACCTTC. Amino acid sequence: CARDYRGENYGYTF.

This clonotype was detected ten times or more. The chain couples TRBV6-1 to TRBJ2-7; TRBD1 aligns across 9 bases. J lost 0 bases, V lost 5 bases, and 8 bases had no gene match. This CDR3 has 16 amino acids. CDR1 is MNHNS and CDR2 is SASEGT in the germline V gene. The CDR3 DNA follows: TGTGCCAGCAGTACCCTTCGACAGGGGGGCTCCTACGAGCAGTACTTC. Its protein is CASSTLRQGGSYEQYF.

This clonotype has ten or more counts. The chain combines TRBV12-3 or TRBV12-4 with TRBJ2-7, with D possibly TRBD2 on 5 matching bases. V lost 4 bases and J lost 3, with 16 bases in between. This CDR3 is 15 amino acids long. The DNA for the CDR3 is TGTGCCAGCAGTTCCCCCGTTCGGGGAGACTACGAGCAGTACTTC. Its protein is CASSSPVRGDYEQYF.

This clonotype was seen ten or more times. The chain has TRBV20-1 and TRBJ2-3; D not certain. V shed 2 bases and J shed 4 bases, with 10 bases lying between them. This CDR3 is 13 amino acids long. Germline V gene sequence: CDR1 DFQATT, CDR2 SNEGSKA (reference sequence). DNA of the CDR3: TGCAGTGCTAGAAGTGGCGGTGCAGATACGCAGTATTTT. Translating gives CSARSGGADTQYF.

This clonotype was found a few times. The gene calls are TRBV6-2 or TRBV6-3 and TRBJ1-1, with a possible D match to TRBD1 (5 bases). Germline CDR1 is MNHEY and CDR2 is SVGEGT. V dropped 7 bases and J dropped 5 bases, with 11 bases sitting between them. The CDR3 is 12 amino acids. Here the CDR3 reads CASTQTATEAFF. CDR3 nucleotide sequence: TGTGCCAGCACCCAGACAGCTACTGAAGCTTTCTTT.

In this sample, this clonotype turned up many times. In nucleotides, the CDR3 is TGTGCCAGCAAGGGACGGCCGAACACTGAAGCTTTCTTT. Protein sequence: CASKGRPNTEAFF. The chain combines TRBV6-1 with TRBJ1-1; perhaps TRBD1 as D (5 bases). Germline-derived CDR1 and CDR2 are MNHNS and SASEGT. There are 13 residues in the CDR3. V was trimmed by 7 bases and J by 1 base, leaving 10 bases between them.

As concerns this clonotype: One end of the junction varies from germline; a read error may be responsible. This chain links TRBV7-9 with TRBJ1-2; 10 nucleotides align to TRBD1. This CDR3 has 13 amino acids. The germline gives CDR1 SEHNR, CDR2 FQNEAQ (reference sequence). The CDR3 coding sequence is TGTGCCAGCAGCTTGGGGACAGGGGTTGGCTTCACCTTC. Its protein is CASSLGTGVGFTF.

The chain recombines TRBV29-1 with TRBJ2-1; D call uncertain. The germline V gene has CDR1 SQVTM and CDR2 ANQGSEA. This CDR3 spans 12 amino acids. Trimming cost V 4 bases and J 10 bases, with 14 bases left between them. CDR3 DNA sequence: TGCAGCGTTGTCTCCGGTGGCACCGAGCAGTTCTTC. This translates into CSVVSGGTEQFF.

V and J are TRBV7-9 and TRBJ1-1, with D unclear. CDR3 size: 13 residues. Germline CDR1 reads SEHNR; CDR2 reads FQNEAQ (reference sequence). Trimming removed 5 bases at V and 2 bases at J, with 9 bases between. CDR3 coding DNA: TGTGCCAGCAGCCCCCCTAATAACACTGAAGCTTTCTTT. Amino acids: CASSPPNNTEAFF.

This clonotype was seen many times. V and J are TRBV11-2 and TRBJ2-5; D is undetermined. Germline V lookup: CDR1 SGHAT, CDR2 FQNNGV. The CDR3 spans 13 residues. V was trimmed by 0 bases and J by 4 bases, leaving 6 bases between them. The CDR3 is CASSLETIETQYF. CDR3 DNA: TGTGCCAGCAGCTTAGAGACCATAGAGACCCAGTACTTC.

This clonotype was observed many times. This chain connects TRBV10-3 to TRBJ2-4; 11 bases are shared with TRBD2. This CDR3 comprises 16 residues. CDR1 and CDR2 (germline): ENHRY, SYGVKD. V lost 2 bases, J lost 5 bases, and 5 bases stayed unmatched. The CDR3 nucleotides read TGTGCCATCAGTGAGCCGACTAGCGGGGAAGAAAACATTCAGTACTTC. Translated, it gives CAISEPTSGEENIQYF.

In this sample, this clonotype turned up many times. V is TRBV5-1 and J is TRBJ1-6; D ambiguous. Trimming took 0 bases from V and 9 from J, leaving 7 bases between them. The CDR3 is 13 amino acids. CDR1 and CDR2 from the germline V gene are SGHRS and YFSETQ. The CDR3 region has the DNA TGCGCCAGCAGCTTGGCCGACGCTTCACCCCTCCACTTT. Encoded protein: CASSLADASPLHF.

At least ten counts were recorded for this clonotype. The chain uses TRBV6-1 and TRBJ2-7; D may be TRBD1 or TRBD2 (5 bases each). V lost 5 bases to trimming and J lost 2 bases, with 16 bases between them. The CDR3 covers 15 residues. Germline loops: CDR1 MNHNS, CDR2 SASEGT. The CDR3 spells CASSLGDRLAYEQYF. CDR3 nucleotides: TGTGCCAGCAGTCTAGGGGACCGTTTGGCCTACGAGCAGTACTTC.

In this sample, this clonotype turned up many times. The chain has TRBV14 and TRBJ2-5, with TRBD2 matching over 9 bases. CDR3 length equals 13 residues. Per germline, CDR1 SGHDN and CDR2 FVKESK. After removal of 4 bases from V and 4 bases from J, the junction contained 1 base not matched to a gene. CDR3 DNA sequence: TGTGCCAGCAGCCGTAGCGGGAGAGAGACCCAGTACTTC. Translation: CASSRSGRETQYF.

The chain carries TRBV18 and TRBJ2-5; weak D call: TRBD2 (6 bases). The CDR3 runs 15 residues. CDR1 is KGHSH and CDR2 is LQKENI in the germline V gene. The ends were cut back, 3 bases at V and 5 bases at J, with 16 bases in the middle. CDR3: CASSPRSGKGETQYF. The CDR3 region has the DNA TGTGCCAGCTCACCCCGTAGCGGTAAAGGGGAGACCCAGTACTTC.

This clonotype has a count of ten or more. The gene calls are TRBV6-1 and TRBJ2-3; 11 bases match TRBD2. The CDR3 is made up of 18 amino acids. Trimming took 6 bases from V and 3 from J; bases not matched to a gene: 14. The germline V gene encodes CDR1 MNHNS and CDR2 SASEGT. CDR3 residues: CASRHHSLAGGGTDTQYF. The DNA for the CDR3 is TGTGCCAGCAGACACCACAGCCTAGCGGGGGGTGGGACAGATACGCAGTATTTT.